One sample yielded the 21 T cell receptor beta chains listed below, sequenced in a study of T cells in Graves' hyperthyroidism and ophthalmopathy. There were TCR beta CDR3 regions amplified from RNA transcripts. Carried out on the TCR CDR3, a first-round RT-PCR used the HTBI primer set. Via MiXCR, TCRdb re-called the multiplex PCR reads, giving one row per CDR3 protein. The repertoire holds about 250,000 distinct CDR3 sequences, with over 20% as singletons. Sequenced: blood. The receptors derive from a man aged 25 to 40 with Graves' ophthalmopathy.

This clonotype was detected many times. CDR3 in DNA: TGTGCCAGCAGTTACGTTAGTGTGAATGAGCAGTTCTTC. It codes for CASSYVSVNEQFF. The chain carries TRBV11-3 and TRBJ2-1; D unclear. Germline CDR1 is SGHNT and CDR2 is YENEEA. This CDR3 comprises 13 residues. V shed 6 bases and J shed 7 bases, with 13 bases lying between them.

V and J are TRBV30 and TRBJ1-2, with D uncertain. Germline V gene data show CDR1 as GTSNPN and CDR2 as SVGIG (reference sequence). The V end was cut by 0 bases, the J end by 4 bases, with 18 bases between. The CDR3 length is 16 residues. CDR3 sequence reads: CAWSVGWPGGLYGYTF. CDR3 sequence (DNA): TGTGCCTGGAGTGTAGGGTGGCCTGGAGGTCTCTATGGCTACACCTTC. Full variable domain (remainder filled in from reference TRBV30 and TRBJ1-2): SQTIHQWPATLVQPVGSPLSLECTVEGTSNPNLYWYRQAAGRGLQLLFYSVGIGQISSEVPQNLSASRPQDRQFILSSKKLLLSDSGFYLCAWSVGWPGGLYGYTFGSGTRLTVV.

This clonotype was counted between two and nine times. The chain uses TRBV3-1 and TRBJ2-7; D uncertain. Trimming left V 3 bases short and J 0 bases short, with 18 bases between. The CDR3 runs to 17 residues. Germline values: CDR1 LGHDT, CDR2 YNNKEL (reference sequence). For the CDR3, the DNA is TGTGCCAGCAGCCAGCCCCCCATAGACGTAAGCTCCTACGAGCAGTACTTC. This translates into CASSQPPIDVSSYEQYF.

The CDR3 sequence: CASSFYKSTDTQYF. The CDR3 DNA is TGTGCCAGCAGCTTCTACAAGTCCACAGATACGCAGTATTTT. The chain recombines TRBV7-2 with TRBJ2-3, with D unresolved. Trimming pared 3 bases from V and 2 bases from J, leaving 9 bases between. In germline, CDR1 is SGHTA, CDR2 FQGNSA. This CDR3 is built from 14 residues.

The V call is TRBV12-3 or TRBV12-4, the J call TRBJ2-3; the match to TRBD1 covers 10 bases. CDR3 length: 15 residues. V shed 5 bases and J 2 bases; nucleotides not matched to a gene: 4. CDR3 amino acids: CASSRDRGFTDTQYF. In DNA, the CDR3 is TGTGCCAGCAGTCGGGACAGGGGATTCACAGATACGCAGTATTTT.

In the case of this clonotype: At one of its ends the junction is not consistent with the germline gene, which may arise from a read error. The J gene is TRBJ1-1, the V gene TRBV2, with a tentative D call TRBD1 (6 bases). CDR3 length equals 13 residues. The V gene's germline CDR1 is SNHLY and CDR2 FYNNEI. CDR3 region: CASVDRLNAEAFF. CDR3 DNA: TGTGCCAGCGTCGACAGGTTGAACGCTGAAGCTTTCTTT.

This clonotype was detected many times. The chain couples TRBV7-3 to TRBJ2-1, with 8 nucleotides matching TRBD2. The CDR3 is made up of 14 amino acids. Germline V gene lookup returns CDR1 SGHTA and CDR2 FQGTGA. With V trimmed by 3 bases and J by 6 bases, 4 bases remained unmatched. Written as DNA, the CDR3 is TGTGCCAGCAGCTTCTCGGGAGGGCCCAATGAGCAGTTCTTC. It encodes CASSFSGGPNEQFF.

The table lists this clonotype with a few counts. This chain connects TRBV15 to TRBJ2-3; 8 bases line up with TRBD2. CDR3 length equals 15 residues. Trimming took 0 bases from V and 3 from J; bases not matched to a gene: 2. Germline CDR1 is LNHNV and CDR2 is YYDKDF (reference sequence). For the CDR3, the DNA is TGTGCCACCAGCAGAGATCGGGGGGGAACAGATACGCAGTATTTT. This encodes CATSRDRGGTDTQYF.

This clonotype was seen only a few times. The rearrangement uses TRBV25-1 and TRBJ1-1; D perhaps matches TRBD1 (6 bases). Germline V lookup: CDR1 MGHDK, CDR2 SYGVNS. Trimming pared 5 bases from V and 1 base from J, leaving 11 bases between. This CDR3 is 14 amino acids long. The CDR3: CASSWTAKNTEAFF. Here the CDR3 DNA reads TGTGCCAGCAGTTGGACAGCTAAGAACACTGAAGCTTTCTTT.

The chain combines TRBV4-2 with TRBJ2-1; D possibly uses TRBD1 or TRBD2 (5 bases each). The CDR3 runs to 15 residues. The germline CDR1 and CDR2 sequences are LGHNA and YNFKEQ. Between the trimmed V and J ends, which lost 2 bases and 4 bases, there was a span of 12 bases. Here the CDR3 reads CASSQRGRIYNEQFF. CDR3 nucleotide sequence: TGTGCCAGCAGCCAAAGGGGACGGATTTACAATGAGCAGTTCTTC.

This chain connects TRBV12-5 to TRBJ1-4, with 9 bases aligning to TRBD1. Germline CDR1 reads LGHNT; CDR2 reads FRNRAP. The CDR3 spans 16 residues. Trimming took 6 bases from V and 8 from J; bases not matched to a gene: 13. In DNA form, the CDR3 reads TGTGCTAGTGGCTTACATACGGGACAGGGTGGCGAAAAACTGTTTTTT. As protein: CASGLHTGQGGEKLFF.

The rearrangement uses TRBV2 and TRBJ2-5; D gene ambiguous. The germline V gene encodes CDR1 SNHLY and CDR2 FYNNEI. The CDR3 length is 11 residues. V gave up 9 bases and J gave up 5 bases, with 10 bases separating them. CDR3 DNA: TGTGCCAGTGCCCCTTTTGAGACCCAGTACTTC. It is translated as CASAPFETQYF.

There are a few counts of this clonotype. V is TRBV15 and J is TRBJ2-1; 10 bases line up with TRBD2. The CDR3 totals 14 residues. Germline lookup yields CDR1 LNHNV and CDR2 YYDKDF (reference sequence). V was pared by 3 bases and J by 9 bases, with 5 bases of the junction left unmatched. The CDR3 bases are TGTGCCACCAGCAGGGGAGCGGGAGGGAGTGAGCAGTTCTTC. It is translated as CATSRGAGGSEQFF.

This clonotype turned up a few times. This chain links TRBV10-3 with TRBJ2-7; D is ambiguous. Germline V CDR1 and CDR2: ENHRY, SYGVKD. The CDR3 length is 15 residues. V shed 3 bases and J shed 4 bases, with 16 bases lying between them. The CDR3 region has the DNA TGTGCCATCAGTGAAGTCAGTGCGGTACCTTACGAGCAGTACTTC. Its translation: CAISEVSAVPYEQYF.

This clonotype was counted at least ten times. CDR3 region: CASTPGGSGYSYEQYF. Here the CDR3 DNA reads TGCGCCAGCACTCCCGGGGGTAGCGGATATTCCTACGAGCAGTACTTC. The rearrangement links TRBV5-1 to TRBJ2-7, with a tentative D call TRBD2 (6 bases). The V gene's germline CDR1 is SGHRS and CDR2 YFSETQ. V dropped 6 bases and J dropped 1 base, with 20 bases sitting between them. The CDR3 spans 16 residues.

The chain uses TRBV19 and TRBJ2-1; 10 positions match TRBD2. V dropped 8 bases and J dropped 1; count of bases not matched to a gene: 14. CDR3 size: 18 residues. Germline values: CDR1 LNHDA, CDR2 SQIVND (reference sequence). The CDR3 sequence: CASGGSRVAGGSYNEQFF. The CDR3 nucleotides read TGTGCCAGTGGGGGTTCGAGGGTAGCGGGAGGTTCCTACAATGAGCAGTTCTTC.

CDR3 sequence: CSVGKDRTEAFF. The DNA of the CDR3 is TGCAGCGTTGGAAAGGACAGGACTGAAGCTTTCTTT. The rearrangement links TRBV29-1 to TRBJ1-1; TRBD1 agrees at 7 bases. From germline, CDR1 is SQVTM and CDR2 ANQGSEA. The length of the CDR3 is 12 residues. V was clipped by 4 bases and J by 5 bases; unmatched bases: 4.

This clonotype occurred many times. This chain uses TRBV3-1 with TRBJ1-2, with D possibly being TRBD1 (6 bases). The V end lost 4 bases, the J end lost 7 bases, and 16 bases lay between the germline ends. The CDR3 runs 14 residues. Germline lookup yields CDR1 LGHDT and CDR2 YNNKEL (reference sequence). The DNA of the CDR3 is TGTGCCAGCAGCCCATCGTCAGGGGTCGGTGGCTACACCTTC. Protein sequence: CASSPSSGVGGYTF.

J is TRBJ1-1 and V is TRBV10-3; D is unclear. Germline CDR1 and CDR2: ENHRY and SYGVKD. This CDR3 is built from 15 residues. V lost 3 bases and J lost 0, with 11 bases in between. CDR3 DNA sequence: TGTGCCATCAGTGACACGGGTGCGCTGAACACTGAAGCTTTCTTT. Its translation is CAISDTGALNTEAFF.

This clonotype was counted between two and nine times. J is TRBJ2-3 and V is TRBV7-2; D is undetermined. Germline assignment: CDR1 SGHTA and CDR2 FQGNSA. V was shortened by 5 bases and J by 4 bases, with 7 bases between the two germline ends. This CDR3 comprises 12 residues. The CDR3 sequence: CASSPIADTQYF. The CDR3 nucleotides read TGTGCCAGCAGCCCCATTGCAGATACGCAGTATTTT.

On this clonotype itself: This may come from a read error, since a much larger clone is one base off. This chain joins TRBV18 and TRBJ1-1, with TRBD1 matching 7 bases. Germline V CDR1 and CDR2: KGHSH, LQKENI. This CDR3 comprises 16 residues. CDR3 region: CASSPPSRGGNTETFF. The CDR3 DNA follows: TGTGCCAGCTCACCACCAAGCAGGGGGGGAAACACTGAAACTTTCTTT.